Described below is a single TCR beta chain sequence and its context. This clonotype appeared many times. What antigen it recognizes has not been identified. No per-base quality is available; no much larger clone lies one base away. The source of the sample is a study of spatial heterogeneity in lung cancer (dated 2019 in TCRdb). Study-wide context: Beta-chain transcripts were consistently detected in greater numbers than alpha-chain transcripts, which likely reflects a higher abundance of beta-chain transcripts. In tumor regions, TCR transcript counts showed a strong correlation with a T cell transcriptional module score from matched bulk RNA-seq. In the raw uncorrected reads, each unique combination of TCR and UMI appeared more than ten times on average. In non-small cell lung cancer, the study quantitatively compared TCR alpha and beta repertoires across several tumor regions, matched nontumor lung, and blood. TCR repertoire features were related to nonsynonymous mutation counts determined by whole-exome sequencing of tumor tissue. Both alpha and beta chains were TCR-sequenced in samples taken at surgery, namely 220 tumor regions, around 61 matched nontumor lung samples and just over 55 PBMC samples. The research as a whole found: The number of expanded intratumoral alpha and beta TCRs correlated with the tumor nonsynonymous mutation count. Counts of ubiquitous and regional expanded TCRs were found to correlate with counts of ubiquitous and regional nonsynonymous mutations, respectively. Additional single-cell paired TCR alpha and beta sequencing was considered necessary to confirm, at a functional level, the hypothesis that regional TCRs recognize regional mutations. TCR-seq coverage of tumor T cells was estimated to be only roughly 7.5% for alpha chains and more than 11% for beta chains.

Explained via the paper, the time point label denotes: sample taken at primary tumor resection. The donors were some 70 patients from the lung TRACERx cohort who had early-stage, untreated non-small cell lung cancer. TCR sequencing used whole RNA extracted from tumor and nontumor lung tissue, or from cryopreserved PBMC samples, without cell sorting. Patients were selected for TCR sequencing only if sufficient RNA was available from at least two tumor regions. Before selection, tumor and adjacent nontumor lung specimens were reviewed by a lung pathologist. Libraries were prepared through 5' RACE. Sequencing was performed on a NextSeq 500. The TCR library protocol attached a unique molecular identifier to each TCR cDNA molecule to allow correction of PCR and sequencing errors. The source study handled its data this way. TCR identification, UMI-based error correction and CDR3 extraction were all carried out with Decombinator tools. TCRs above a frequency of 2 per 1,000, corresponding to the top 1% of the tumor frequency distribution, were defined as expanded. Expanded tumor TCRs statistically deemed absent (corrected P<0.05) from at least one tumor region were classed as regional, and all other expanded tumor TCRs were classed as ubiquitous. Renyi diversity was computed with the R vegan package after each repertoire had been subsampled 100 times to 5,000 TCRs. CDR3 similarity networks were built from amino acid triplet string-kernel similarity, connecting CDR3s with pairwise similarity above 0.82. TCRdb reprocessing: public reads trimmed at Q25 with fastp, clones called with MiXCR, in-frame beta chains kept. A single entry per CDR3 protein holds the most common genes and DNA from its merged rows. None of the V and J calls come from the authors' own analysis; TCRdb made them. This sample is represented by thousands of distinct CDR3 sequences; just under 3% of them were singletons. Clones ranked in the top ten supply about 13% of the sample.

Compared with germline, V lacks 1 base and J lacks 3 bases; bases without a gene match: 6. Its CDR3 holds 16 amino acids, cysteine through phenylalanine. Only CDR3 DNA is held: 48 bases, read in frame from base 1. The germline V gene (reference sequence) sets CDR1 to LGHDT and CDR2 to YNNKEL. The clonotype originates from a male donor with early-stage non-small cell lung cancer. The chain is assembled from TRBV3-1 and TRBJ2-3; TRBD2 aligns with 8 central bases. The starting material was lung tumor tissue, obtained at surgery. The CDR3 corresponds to CASSQAPGGHTDTQYF. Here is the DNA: TGTGCCAGCAGCCAAGCACCGGGGGGGCATACAGATACGCAGTATTTT.